These 16 T cell receptor beta chains originate from one sample sequenced in a study of blood T cells in healthy people across ages. A second PCR, run for roughly 6 to 11 cycles, used a sample-barcoded 5' primer plus a J-beta primer mix. Via MiXCR, TCRdb re-called the 5' RACE reads, giving one row per CDR3 protein. The profile shows over 750,000 distinct CDR3 sequences, approximately 25% of them singletons. These same records also appear under a second study, on T cells of mothers and their children.

The sequenced material came from blood. Every receptor here comes from a boy aged 5-17 years in good health.

This clonotype has a handful of counts. The V call is TRBV11-2, the J call TRBJ2-1, with D perhaps TRBD2 (5 bases). Near its end, the DNA agrees better with TRBJ2-5, so the J call may be wrong. The CDR3 is 15 residues long. Germline CDR1 SGHAT, CDR2 FQNNGV. CDR3 sequence: CASSLNREMWETQYF. The CDR3 DNA sequence: TGTGCCAGCAGCTTAAATCGGGAAATGTGGGAGACCCAGTACTTC.

This clonotype was observed a handful of times. J is TRBJ1-4 and V is TRBV6-5; D may be TRBD1 (5 bases). V was trimmed by 5 bases and J by 3 bases, leaving 13 bases between them. There are 15 residues in the CDR3. Germline CDR1 is MNHEY and CDR2 is SVGAGI. DNA of the CDR3: TGTGCCAGCAGTCTGACAGTCGCGGCTAATGAAAAACTGTTTTTT. Its protein product is CASSLTVAANEKLFF.

CDR3 sequence reads: CASSSGTEYNEQFF. In nucleotides, the CDR3 is TGCGCCAGCAGTTCCGGGACAGAATACAATGAGCAGTTCTTC. This chain links TRBV5-1 with TRBJ2-1, with 7 bases that match TRBD1. Trimming removed 5 bases from V and 4 bases from J; junction bases left unmatched: 6. This CDR3 has 14 residues. Germline CDR1 SGHRS, CDR2 YFSETQ.

In this sample, this clonotype turned up a few times. In DNA form, the CDR3 reads TGTGCCAGCAGTTACGGGGATGGGGGCCAAGAGACCCAGTACTTC. It yields the protein CASSYGDGGQETQYF. The genes are TRBV6-2 or TRBV6-3 and TRBJ2-5, with D possibly called TRBD1 or TRBD2 (5 bases each). Germline V lookup: CDR1 MNHEY, CDR2 SVGEGT. The CDR3 length is 15 residues. V was pared by 2 bases and J by 1 base, with 11 bases between.

This clonotype turned up a few times. V gene TRBV12-3 or TRBV12-4 combines with J gene TRBJ1-2; D is possibly TRBD1 (5 bases). V lost 3 bases, J lost 7 bases, and 9 bases lay in between. The CDR3 consists of 12 residues. CDR3 sequence reads: CASSFEGIGYTF. In nucleotides, the CDR3 is TGTGCCAGCAGTTTCGAGGGGATTGGCTACACCTTC.

The J gene is TRBJ1-2, the V gene TRBV12-5; a possible D gene is TRBD1 (6 bases). Trimming pared 5 bases from V and 3 bases from J, leaving 16 bases between. Per the germline V gene, CDR1 is LGHNT and CDR2 is FRNRAP. The CDR3 runs to 15 residues. The CDR3 spells CASGPAGGTYYGYTF. The CDR3 nucleotides are TGTGCTAGTGGTCCCGCCGGCGGGACATACTATGGCTACACCTTC.

The table lists this clonotype with a few counts. The rearrangement links TRBV29-1 to TRBJ2-7, with TRBD1 as a possible D gene (6 bases). The CDR3 runs 14 residues. V lost 4 bases to trimming and J lost 0 bases, with 13 bases between them. Per the germline V gene, CDR1 is SQVTM and CDR2 is ANQGSEA. CDR3 in DNA: TGCAGCGTTGGCGGCGGACAGAGCTCCTACGAGCAGTACTTC. This gives the protein CSVGGGQSSYEQYF.

The gene calls are TRBV11-2 and TRBJ2-1, with 11 bases matching TRBD2. From germline, CDR1 is SGHAT and CDR2 FQNNGV. The CDR3 totals 19 residues. Trimming took 2 bases from V and 4 from J; bases not matched to a gene: 13. This CDR3 is CASSLFRLAGGPHYNEQFF. CDR3 nucleotides: TGTGCCAGCAGCTTATTCCGCCTAGCGGGAGGCCCTCATTACAATGAGCAGTTCTTC.

Notes on this clonotype: The conserved closing phenylalanine or tryptophan is absent in this CDR3, likely reflecting a read error. The chain is built from TRBV7-9 and TRBJ2-1; 8 nucleotides line up with TRBD2. Germline CDR1 is SEHNR and CDR2 is FQNEAQ (reference sequence). Trimming at V came to 5 bases and at J to 3 bases, leaving 9 bases not matched to a gene. This CDR3 has 16 residues. CDR3 bases: TGTGCCAGCAGCCAGTTAGCGGGACTTCTCTACAATGAGCAGTTCTCC. Residues: CASSQLAGLLYNEQFS.

In this sample, this clonotype turned up a few times. This chain links TRBV7-2 with TRBJ2-7; no clear D. There are 14 residues in the CDR3. The V gene's germline CDR1 is SGHTA and CDR2 FQGNSA. Trimming cost V 3 bases and J 0 bases, with 9 bases left between them. Written as DNA, the CDR3 is TGTGCCAGCAGCTTCTCACGGAGCTCCTACGAGCAGTACTTC. This translates into CASSFSRSSYEQYF.

The chain joins TRBV28 to TRBJ2-6; weak D call: TRBD2 (6 bases). The germline CDR1 and CDR2 sequences are MDHEN and SYDVKM. The CDR3 contains 17 residues. Trimming took 5 bases from V and 3 from J, leaving 17 bases between them. The CDR3 bases are TGTGCCAGCAGTCTCCGGGACGGGGGATATGGGGCCAACGTCCTGACTTTC. It translates to CASSLRDGGYGANVLTF.

The rearrangement uses TRBV27 and TRBJ2-6, with 7 positions matching TRBD1. From germline, CDR1 is MNHEY and CDR2 SMNVEV (reference sequence). This CDR3 contains 18 residues. The junction had 10 bases not matched to a gene; V was cut back by 5 bases and J by 0 bases. The CDR3 is CASSPWDSSPSGANVLTF. DNA of the CDR3: TGTGCCAGCAGTCCTTGGGACAGCTCTCCCTCTGGGGCCAACGTCCTGACTTTC.

This clonotype was counted many times. The rearrangement links TRBV28 to TRBJ2-4; TRBD2 is a possible D gene (6 bases). This CDR3 has 14 residues. The germline V gene encodes CDR1 MDHEN and CDR2 SYDVKM. Trimming stripped 3 bases from V and 0 bases from J, with 6 bases between. The CDR3, as DNA: TGTGCCAGCAGTTTGGGACTAGCCAAAAACATTCAGTACTTC. It specifies CASSLGLAKNIQYF.

This clonotype was recorded a few times. The V gene is TRBV28, the J gene TRBJ2-5; D may be TRBD1 (7 bases). The assigned J gene may be wrong: the sequence end matches TRBJ2-1 better. Germline assignment: CDR1 MDHEN and CDR2 SYDVKM. This CDR3 comprises 17 residues. The CDR3, as DNA: TGTGCCAGCAGTTTTGAGGGGGCTGGGGGGTTTTACAATGAGCAGTTCTTC. Its protein product is CASSFEGAGGFYNEQFF.

This clonotype came up a few times. The gene calls are TRBV29-1 and TRBJ1-3; D remains unclear. Trimming removed 2 bases at V and 1 base at J, with 12 bases between. CDR1 SQVTM and CDR2 ANQGSEA come from the germline V gene. This CDR3 comprises 15 residues. The CDR3 DNA reads as TGCAGCGTTGAAAGTCATACCGTTTCTGGAAACACCATATATTTT. Translating it yields CSVESHTVSGNTIYF.

This clonotype was counted between two and nine times. J is TRBJ2-4 and V is TRBV6-2 or TRBV6-3; TRBD1 is a possible D gene (6 bases). With 6 bases removed from V and 0 bases from J, the gap between germline ends came to 27 bases. Germline CDR1 reads MNHEY; CDR2 reads SVGEGT. The CDR3 spans 20 residues. CDR3 amino acids: CASSHSGTRGTLLAKNIQYF. The CDR3 DNA reads TGTGCCAGCAGCCACTCCGGGACAAGGGGGACCCTTCTAGCCAAAAACATTCAGTACTTC.